The source of this T cell receptor (beta chain) is a study of T cell repertoires in ileal Crohn's disease. Time point: neoterminal ileum biopsy at postoperative endoscopy, about 6 months after surgery. Produced via immunoSEQ multiplex PCR; TCRdb's table is partial and in-frame only. The table has nearly 7,500 clones, around 70% seen once. From germline, CDR1 is LNHNV and CDR2 YYDKDF (reference sequence). The V end was cut by 3 bases, the J end by 6 bases, with 12 bases between. This CDR3 spans 13 amino acids. The chain is built from TRBV15 and TRBJ2-7, with D maybe TRBD2 (5 bases). The source material was ileal tissue. This TCR was sampled from an adult with Crohn's disease. The CDR3 protein is CATSSPLGLEQYF. The CDR3 bases are TGTGCCACCAGCAGTCCACTAGGGCTCGAGCAGTACTTC.